These 2 T cell receptor beta chains were sequenced from one sample in a study of T cell changes during pregnancy in multiple sclerosis. Data came from immunoSEQ multiplex PCR; TCRdb stores just in-frame clones and leaves some out. This table holds about 20,000 clones, more than 85% found once. The sequenced sample was CD8+ T cells from peripheral blood mononuclear cells, obtained after pregnancy. The receptor set was obtained from a female donor in good health, enrolled as a control in a pregnancy study.

V is TRBV5-1 and J is TRBJ2-7, with 7 bases that match TRBD2. Germline values: CDR1 SGHRS, CDR2 YFSETQ. The CDR3 has 13 amino acids. Unmatched junction bases numbered 5, after V lost 2 bases and J lost 6 bases. The CDR3 bases are TGCGCCAGCAGCTTCGGGGGGAACGGCGAGCAGTACTTC. Its translation is CASSFGGNGEQYF.

This chain connects TRBV5-6 to TRBJ2-1; 12 bases map to TRBD2. Germline V gives CDR1 SGHDT, CDR2 YYEEEE. J gave up 7 bases and V 3 bases, and 8 bases lay outside the gene matches. CDR3 length: 16 residues. The CDR3 protein is CASSWGASGRENEQFF. CDR3 coding DNA: TGTGCCAGCAGCTGGGGGGCTAGCGGGAGGGAAAATGAGCAGTTCTTC.